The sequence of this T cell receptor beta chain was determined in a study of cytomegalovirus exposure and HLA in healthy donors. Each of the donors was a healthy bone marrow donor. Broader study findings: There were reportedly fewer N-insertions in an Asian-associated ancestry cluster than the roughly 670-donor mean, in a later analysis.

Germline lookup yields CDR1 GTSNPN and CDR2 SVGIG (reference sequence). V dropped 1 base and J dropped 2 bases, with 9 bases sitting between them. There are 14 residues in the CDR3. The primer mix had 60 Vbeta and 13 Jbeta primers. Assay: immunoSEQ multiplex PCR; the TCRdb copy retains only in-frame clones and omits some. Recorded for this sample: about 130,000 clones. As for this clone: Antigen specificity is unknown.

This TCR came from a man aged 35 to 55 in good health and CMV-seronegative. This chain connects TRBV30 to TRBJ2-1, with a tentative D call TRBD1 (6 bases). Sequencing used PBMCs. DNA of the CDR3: TGTGCCTGGAGTGGGACAGTCCCCTACAATGAGCAGTTCTTC. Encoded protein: CAWSGTVPYNEQFF. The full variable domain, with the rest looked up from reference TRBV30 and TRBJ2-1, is SQTIHQWPATLVQPVGSPLSLECTVEGTSNPNLYWYRQAAGRGLQLLFYSVGIGQISSEVPQNLSASRPQDRQFILSSKKLLLSDSGFYLCAWSGTVPYNEQFFGPGTRLTVL.